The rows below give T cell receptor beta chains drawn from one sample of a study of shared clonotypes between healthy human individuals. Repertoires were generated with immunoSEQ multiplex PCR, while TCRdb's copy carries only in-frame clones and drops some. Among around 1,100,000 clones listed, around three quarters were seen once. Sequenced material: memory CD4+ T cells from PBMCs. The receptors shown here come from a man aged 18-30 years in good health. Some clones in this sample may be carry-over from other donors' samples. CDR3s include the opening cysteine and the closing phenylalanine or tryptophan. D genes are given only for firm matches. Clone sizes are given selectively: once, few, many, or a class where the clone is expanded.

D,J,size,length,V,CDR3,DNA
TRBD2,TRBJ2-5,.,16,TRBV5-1,CASSTGTSGRGETQYF,TGCGCCAGCAGCACCGGGACTAGCGGGAGAGGGGAGACCCAGTACTTC
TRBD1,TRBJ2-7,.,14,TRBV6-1,CASSSRDRAYEQYF,TGTGCCAGCAGTTCCCGGGACAGGGCCTACGAGCAGTACTTC
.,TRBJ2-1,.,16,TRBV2,CASRDPLRVAHGEQFF,TGTGCCAGCAGAGACCCTTTGAGGGTGGCCCACGGGGAGCAGTTCTTC
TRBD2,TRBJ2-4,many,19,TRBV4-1,CASSQGISGREQAKNIQYF,TGCGCCAGCAGCCAAGGAATCAGCGGGAGGGAACAAGCCAAAAACATTCAGTACTTC
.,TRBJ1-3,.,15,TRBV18,CASSPRGLEGNTIYF,TGTGCCAGCTCACCACGTGGATTGGAAGGAAACACCATATATTTT
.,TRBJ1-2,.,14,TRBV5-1,CASSPAGTIYGYTF,TGCGCCAGCAGCCCAGCCGGGACGATCTATGGCTACACCTTC
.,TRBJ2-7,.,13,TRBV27,CASSLGRGYEQYF,TGTGCCAGCAGTTTAGGACGGGGCTACGAGCAGTACTTC
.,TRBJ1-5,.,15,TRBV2,CASSDHVGTNQPQHF,TGTGCCAGCAGTGATCATGTAGGGACCAATCAGCCCCAGCATTTT
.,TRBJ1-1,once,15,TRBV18,CASSPRTDPEAEAFF,TGTGCCAGCTCACCCCGGACAGATCCGGAGGCAGAAGCTTTCTTT
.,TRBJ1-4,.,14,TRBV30,CAWAQGGLNEKLFF,TGTGCCTGGGCTCAAGGAGGCCTTAATGAAAAACTGTTTTTT
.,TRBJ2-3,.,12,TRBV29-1,CSVEDSTDTQYF,TGCAGCGTTGAGGACAGCACAGATACGCAGTATTTT
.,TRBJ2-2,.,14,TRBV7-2,CASSQNGPAGELFF,TGTGCCAGCAGCCAAAACGGTCCGGCCGGGGAGCTGTTTTTT
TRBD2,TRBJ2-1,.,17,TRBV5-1,CASSSQGSGRAGNEQFF,TGCGCCAGCAGCTCCCAGGGTAGCGGGAGGGCCGGCAATGAGCAGTTCTTC
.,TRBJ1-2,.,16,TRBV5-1,CASSLGREGPAVGYTF,TGCGCCAGCAGCTTGGGTCGCGAGGGCCCCGCAGTTGGCTACACCTTC
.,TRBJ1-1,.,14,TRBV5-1,CASSLAMGGTEAFF,TGCGCCAGCAGCTTGGCCATGGGAGGCACTGAAGCTTTCTTT
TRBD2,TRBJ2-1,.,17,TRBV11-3,CASSPTDSAGADNEQFF,TGTGCCAGCAGCCCCACGGACTCCGCGGGAGCGGACAATGAGCAGTTCTTC
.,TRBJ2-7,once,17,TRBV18,CASSPRLGTGRPYEQYF,TGTGCCAGCTCACCACGTCTAGGGACGGGTCGACCCTACGAGCAGTACTTC
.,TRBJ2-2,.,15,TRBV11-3,CASSLDLSDPGELFF,TGTGCCAGCAGCTTAGATCTATCAGACCCCGGGGAGCTGTTTTTT
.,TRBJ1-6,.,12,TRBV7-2,CASSRGGSPLHF,TGTGCCAGCAGCCGCGGGGGTTCACCCCTCCACTTT
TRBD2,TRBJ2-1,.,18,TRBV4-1,CASSQLDMGLAAYNEQFF,TGCGCCAGCAGCCAACTAGATATGGGACTAGCGGCGTACAATGAGCAGTTCTTC
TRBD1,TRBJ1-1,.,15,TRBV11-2,CASSLASPGQGEAFF,TGTGCCAGCAGCTTAGCGTCTCCGGGACAGGGCGAAGCTTTCTTT
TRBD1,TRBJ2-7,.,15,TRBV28,CASSTTGTGKYEQYF,TGTGCCAGCAGCACGACCGGGACAGGAAAATACGAGCAGTACTTC
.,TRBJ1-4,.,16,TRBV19,CASSSYSGFNHEKLFF,TGTGCCAGTAGTTCCTACTCCGGGTTCAATCATGAAAAACTGTTTTTT
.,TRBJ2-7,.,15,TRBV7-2,CASVLSRWGTYEQYF,TGTGCCAGCGTCCTTTCACGGTGGGGCACCTACGAGCAGTACTTC
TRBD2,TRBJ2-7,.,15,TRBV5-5,CASSMTSGRTDEQYF,TGTGCCAGCAGCATGACTAGCGGGAGGACCGACGAGCAGTACTTC
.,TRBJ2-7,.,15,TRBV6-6,CASSYPIRTINEQYF,TGTGCCAGCAGTTACCCCATAAGGACAATTAACGAGCAGTACTTC
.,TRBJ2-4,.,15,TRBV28,CASSLEGDIKNIQYF,TGTGCCAGCAGTTTAGAGGGCGACATCAAAAACATTCAGTACTTC
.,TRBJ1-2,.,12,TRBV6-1,CASSTGNYGYTF,TGTGCCAGCAGCACAGGGAACTATGGCTACACCTTC
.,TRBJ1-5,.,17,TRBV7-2,CASSVGPGSWYDQPQHF,TGTGCCAGCAGCGTGGGACCGGGATCCTGGTACGATCAGCCCCAGCATTTT
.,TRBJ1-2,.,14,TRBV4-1,CASSQARPVYGYTF,TGCGCCAGCAGCCAAGCCAGGCCAGTCTATGGCTACACCTTC
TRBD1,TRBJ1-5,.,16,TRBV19,CASSPQQGAVGQPQHF,TGTGCCAGTAGTCCCCAGCAGGGGGCCGTAGGTCAGCCCCAGCATTTT
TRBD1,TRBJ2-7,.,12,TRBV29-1,CSVRQGTSEQYF,TGCAGCGTCAGACAGGGTACGAGTGAGCAGTACTTC
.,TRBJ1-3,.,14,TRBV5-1,CASSLQTSGNTIYF,TGCGCCAGCAGCTTACAGACCTCTGGAAACACCATATATTTT
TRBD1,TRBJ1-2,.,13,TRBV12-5,CASGWGQGYGYTF,TGTGCTAGTGGTTGGGGACAGGGCTATGGCTACACCTTC
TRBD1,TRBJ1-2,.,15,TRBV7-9,CASSLWDRVAYGYTF,TGTGCCAGCAGCTTATGGGACAGGGTGGCCTATGGCTACACCTTC
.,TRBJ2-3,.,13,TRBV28,CASRGPRLDTQYF,TGTGCCAGCAGGGGCCCGCGGTTAGATACGCAGTATTTT
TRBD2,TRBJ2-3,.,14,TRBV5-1,CASSPGLATDTQYF,TGCGCCAGCAGCCCGGGACTAGCCACAGATACGCAGTATTTT
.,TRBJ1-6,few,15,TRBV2,CASSDEGSLNSPLHF,TGTGCCAGCAGTGACGAGGGCAGCTTGAATTCACCCCTCCACTTT
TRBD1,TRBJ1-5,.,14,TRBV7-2,CASSPGQGGQPQHF,TGTGCCAGCAGCCCCGGACAGGGAGGTCAGCCCCAGCATTTT
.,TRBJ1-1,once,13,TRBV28,CASSPGVRGEAFF,TGTGCCAGCAGCCCCGGGGTTCGGGGTGAAGCTTTCTTT
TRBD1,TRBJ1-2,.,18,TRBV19,CASRVTGIGGLENYGYTF,TGTGCCAGTAGGGTGACAGGGATCGGAGGCCTCGAGAACTATGGCTACACCTTC
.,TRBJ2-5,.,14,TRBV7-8,CASSLEPGGETQYF,TGTGCCAGCAGCTTAGAGCCAGGGGGGGAGACCCAGTACTTC
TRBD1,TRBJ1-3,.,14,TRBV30,CAWSIGGTGNTMYF,TGTGCCTGGAGCATAGGGGGCACTGGAAACACCATGTATTTT
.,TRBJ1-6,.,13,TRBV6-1,CANRRLGNSPLHF,TGTGCCAATCGACGCCTAGGGAATTCACCCCTCCACTTT